The rows below give T cell receptor beta chains drawn from one sample of a study of regulatory T cells. Using immunoSEQ multiplex PCR, the repertoire was profiled, and TCRdb retains in-frame clones only, with some absent. The sample shows about 17,000 clones, 84% of them seen only once. Source material: conventional CD4+ T cells sorted from blood. These receptor sequences come from a person in their thirties with CD3G deficiency. Each CDR3 is given without its conserved first and last residue.

TRBV10-3	TRBJ1-2	AISQGTGTSGYT
TRBV6-1	TRBJ2-7	ASGRREQY
TRBV28	TRBJ1-4	ASSFWGQGYEKLF
TRBV6-1	TRBJ2-2	ASKGAGWTGELF
TRBV18	TRBJ1-4	ASSPGDRTATNEKLF
TRBV28	TRBJ1-2	ASSFLRRGYT
TRBV18	TRBJ2-3	ASSAGNIDTQY
TRBV7-9	TRBJ2-1	ASSYSGWGEQF
TRBV6-1	TRBJ1-1	ASSDVVEAF
TRBV5-1	TRBJ1-1	ASSPWTGPGAAF
TRBV28	TRBJ1-6	ASSEGGRNSPLH
TRBV6-1	TRBJ1-2	ASSDPRQGRGYGYT
TRBV7-9	TRBJ2-5	ASSLGARGDQQY
TRBV20-1	TRBJ2-3	SASRTDTQY
TRBV19	TRBJ1-6	ASSTGRNSPLH
TRBV19	TRBJ2-4	ASSPLDRSAKNIQY
TRBV30	TRBJ2-2	ASRRGFDTGELF
TRBV28	TRBJ2-1	ASRGMGHEQF
TRBV28	TRBJ1-2	ASSFVRTGNGYT
TRBV5-1	TRBJ1-1	ASSLAPGGGTEAF
TRBV6-6	TRBJ1-1	ASSRDRGSKGSEAF
TRBV7-9	TRBJ2-3	ASSPRTSGGTDTQY
TRBV19	TRBJ2-2	ASSITLNTGELF
TRBV19	TRBJ1-1	ASSRTGVGNTEAF
TRBV18	TRBJ1-2	ASSPLQGSYGYT
TRBV28	TRBJ2-5	ASSLWRAYSQETQY
TRBV19	TRBJ2-2	ASSIATGFGELF
TRBV28	TRBJ2-7	ASSRHPGLGSYEQY
TRBV28	TRBJ2-7	ASSPLYTGHTYEQY
TRBV6-1	TRBJ2-7	ASSGTTGWENEQY
TRBV7-8	TRBJ1-2	ASSVERLPGQGSKGYT
TRBV28	TRBJ2-7	ASRRQGGAYEQY
TRBV28	TRBJ1-5	ASSETGTGVYSNQPQH
TRBV27	TRBJ1-1	ASSSRRMVQAF
TRBV28	TRBJ2-6	ASSPKWDGLAGANVLT
TRBV7-9	TRBJ2-5	ASSFTEKETQY
TRBV28	TRBJ1-2	ASSNPVYDGYT
TRBV7-9	TRBJ2-3	ASSLGGYTDTQY
TRBV28	TRBJ2-7	ASSSAAGGVYEQY
TRBV6-1	TRBJ2-7	ASSDSGTRL
TRBV10-3	TRBJ1-1	AISVRPGDTEAF
TRBV27	TRBJ1-2	ASSILGGTSGGYT
TRBV19	TRBJ1-2	ASSIQGGARNGYT